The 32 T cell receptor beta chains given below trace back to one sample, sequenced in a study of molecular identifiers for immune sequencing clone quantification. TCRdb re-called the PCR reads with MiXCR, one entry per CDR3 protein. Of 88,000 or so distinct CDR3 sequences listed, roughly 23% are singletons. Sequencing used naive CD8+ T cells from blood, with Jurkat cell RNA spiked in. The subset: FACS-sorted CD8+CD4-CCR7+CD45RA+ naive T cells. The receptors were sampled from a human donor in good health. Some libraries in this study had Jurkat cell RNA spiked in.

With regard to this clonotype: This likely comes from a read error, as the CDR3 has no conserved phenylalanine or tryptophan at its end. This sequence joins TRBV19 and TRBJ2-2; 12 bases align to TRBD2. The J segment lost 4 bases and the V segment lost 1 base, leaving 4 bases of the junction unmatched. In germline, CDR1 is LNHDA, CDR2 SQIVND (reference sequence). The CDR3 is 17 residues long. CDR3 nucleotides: TGTGCCAGTAGTATAGGAACTAGCGGGAGGACCACCGGGGAGCTGTTTTCT. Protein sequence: CASSIGTSGRTTGELFS.

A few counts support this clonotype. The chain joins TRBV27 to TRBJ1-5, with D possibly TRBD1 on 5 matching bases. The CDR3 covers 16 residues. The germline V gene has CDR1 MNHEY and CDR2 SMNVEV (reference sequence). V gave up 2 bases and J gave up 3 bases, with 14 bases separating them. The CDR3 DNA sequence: TGTGCCAGCAGTTTAAACCAGGGTTGGGCCAATCAGCCCCAGCATTTT. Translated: CASSLNQGWANQPQHF.

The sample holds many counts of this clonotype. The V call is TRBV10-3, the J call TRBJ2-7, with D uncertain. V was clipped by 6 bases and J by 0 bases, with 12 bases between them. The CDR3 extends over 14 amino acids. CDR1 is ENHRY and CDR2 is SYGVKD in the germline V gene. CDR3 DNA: TGTGCCATCAGCCCGGATGACCGCTCCTACGAGCAGTACTTC. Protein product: CAISPDDRSYEQYF.

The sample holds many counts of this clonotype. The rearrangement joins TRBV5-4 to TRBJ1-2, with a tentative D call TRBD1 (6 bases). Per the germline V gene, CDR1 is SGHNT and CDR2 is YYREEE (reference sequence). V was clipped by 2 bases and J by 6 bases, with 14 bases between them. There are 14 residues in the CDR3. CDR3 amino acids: CASSFLGGLHGYTF. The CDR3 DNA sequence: TGTGCCAGCAGCTTCTTGGGGGGGCTGCATGGCTACACCTTC.

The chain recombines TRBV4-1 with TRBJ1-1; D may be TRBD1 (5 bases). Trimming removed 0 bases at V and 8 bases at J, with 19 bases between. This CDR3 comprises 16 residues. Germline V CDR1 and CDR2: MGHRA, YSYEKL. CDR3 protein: CASSQDVGGFGTEAFF. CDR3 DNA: TGCGCCAGCAGCCAAGATGTTGGGGGATTCGGGACGGAAGCTTTCTTT.

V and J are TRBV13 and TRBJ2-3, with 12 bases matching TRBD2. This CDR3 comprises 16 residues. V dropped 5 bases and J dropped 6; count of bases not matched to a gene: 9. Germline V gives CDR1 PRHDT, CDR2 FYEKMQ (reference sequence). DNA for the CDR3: TGTGCCAGCAGCACGCGGACTAGCGGGGTAGGGGATACGCAGTATTTT. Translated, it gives CASSTRTSGVGDTQYF.

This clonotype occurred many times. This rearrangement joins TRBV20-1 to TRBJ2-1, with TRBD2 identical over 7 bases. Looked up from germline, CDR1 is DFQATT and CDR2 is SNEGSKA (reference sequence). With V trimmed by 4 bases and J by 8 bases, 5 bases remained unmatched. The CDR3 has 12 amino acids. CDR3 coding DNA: TGCAGTGCTACGGCCCTAGCGGATGAGCAGTTCTTC. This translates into CSATALADEQFF.

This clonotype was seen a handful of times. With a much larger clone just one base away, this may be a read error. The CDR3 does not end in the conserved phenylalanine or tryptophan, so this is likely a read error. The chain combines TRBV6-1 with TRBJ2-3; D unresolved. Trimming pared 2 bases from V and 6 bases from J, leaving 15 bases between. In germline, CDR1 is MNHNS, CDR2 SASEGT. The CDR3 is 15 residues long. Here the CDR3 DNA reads TGTGCCAGCAGTGAAAGTCCTTCAATCGCGGATACGCAGTATCTT. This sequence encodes CASSESPSIADTQYL.

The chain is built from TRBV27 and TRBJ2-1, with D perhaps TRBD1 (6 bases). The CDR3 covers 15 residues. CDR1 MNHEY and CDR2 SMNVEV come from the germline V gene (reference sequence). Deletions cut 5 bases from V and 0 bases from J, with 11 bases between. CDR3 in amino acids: CASSGTGSSYNEQFF. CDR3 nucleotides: TGTGCCAGCAGTGGTACAGGGAGCTCCTACAATGAGCAGTTCTTC.

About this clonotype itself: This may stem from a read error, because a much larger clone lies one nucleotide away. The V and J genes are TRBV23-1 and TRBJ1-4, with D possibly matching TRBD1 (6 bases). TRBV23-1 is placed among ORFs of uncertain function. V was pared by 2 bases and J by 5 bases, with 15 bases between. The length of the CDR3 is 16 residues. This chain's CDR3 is CASSQPDRDTNEKLFF. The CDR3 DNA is TGCGCCAGCAGTCAACCCGACCGGGACACAAATGAAAAACTGTTTTTT.

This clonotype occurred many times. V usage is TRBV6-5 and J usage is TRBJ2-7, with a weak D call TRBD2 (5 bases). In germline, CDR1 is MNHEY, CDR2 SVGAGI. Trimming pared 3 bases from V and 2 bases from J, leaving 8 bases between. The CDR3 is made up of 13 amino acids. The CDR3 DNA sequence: TGTGCCAGCAGTTATGGGGAGACCTACGAGCAGTACTTC. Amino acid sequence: CASSYGETYEQYF.

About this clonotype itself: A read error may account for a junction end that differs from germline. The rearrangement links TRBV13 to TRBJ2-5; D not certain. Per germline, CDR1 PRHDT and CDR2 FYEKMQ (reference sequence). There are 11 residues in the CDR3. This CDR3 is CASSSSETQCF. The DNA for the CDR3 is TGTGCCAGCAGCTCCAGTGAGACCCAGTGCTTC. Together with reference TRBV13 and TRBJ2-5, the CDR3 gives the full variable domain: AAGVIQSPRHLIKEKRETATLKCYPIPRHDTVYWYQQGPGQDPQFLISFYEKMQSDKGSIPDRFSAQQFSDYHSELNMSSLELGDSALYFCASSSSETQCFGPGTRLLVL.

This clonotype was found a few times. The CDR3 nucleotides read TGCGCCAGCAGCTTGGTAGGCGGGGACTACAATGAGCAGTTCTTC. This sequence encodes CASSLVGGDYNEQFF. The genes are TRBV5-1 and TRBJ2-1, with D possibly matching TRBD2 (6 bases). V lost 0 bases and J 3 bases, leaving 10 bases between the germline ends. Germline assignment: CDR1 SGHRS and CDR2 YFSETQ. This CDR3 is built from 15 residues.

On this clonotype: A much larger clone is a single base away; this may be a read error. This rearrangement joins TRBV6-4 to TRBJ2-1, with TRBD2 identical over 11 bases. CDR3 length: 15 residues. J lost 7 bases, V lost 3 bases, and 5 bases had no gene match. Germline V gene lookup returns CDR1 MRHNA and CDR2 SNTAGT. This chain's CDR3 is CASSEASSGGNEQFF. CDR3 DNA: TGTGCCAGCAGTGAGGCCTCTAGCGGGGGGAATGAGCAGTTCTTC.

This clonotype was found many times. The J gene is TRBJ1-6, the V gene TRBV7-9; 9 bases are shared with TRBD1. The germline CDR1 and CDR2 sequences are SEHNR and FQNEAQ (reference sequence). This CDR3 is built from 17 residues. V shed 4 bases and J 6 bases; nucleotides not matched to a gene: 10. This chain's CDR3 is CASSYPGTGSSNSPLHF. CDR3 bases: TGTGCCAGCAGCTACCCCGGGACAGGGAGTTCTAATTCACCCCTCCACTTT.

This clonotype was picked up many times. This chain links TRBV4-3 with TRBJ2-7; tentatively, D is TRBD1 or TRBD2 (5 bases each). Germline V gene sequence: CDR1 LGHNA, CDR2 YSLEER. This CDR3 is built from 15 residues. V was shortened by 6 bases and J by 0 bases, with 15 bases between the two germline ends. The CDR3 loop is CASSPGTASSYEQYF. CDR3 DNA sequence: TGCGCCAGCAGTCCTGGGACGGCGAGCTCCTACGAGCAGTACTTC.

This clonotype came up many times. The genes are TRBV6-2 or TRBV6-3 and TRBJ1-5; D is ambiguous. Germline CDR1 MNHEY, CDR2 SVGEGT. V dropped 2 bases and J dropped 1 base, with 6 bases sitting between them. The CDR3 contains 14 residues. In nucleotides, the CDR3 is TGTGCCAGCAGTTACACCAGGAGCAATCAGCCCCAGCATTTT. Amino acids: CASSYTRSNQPQHF.

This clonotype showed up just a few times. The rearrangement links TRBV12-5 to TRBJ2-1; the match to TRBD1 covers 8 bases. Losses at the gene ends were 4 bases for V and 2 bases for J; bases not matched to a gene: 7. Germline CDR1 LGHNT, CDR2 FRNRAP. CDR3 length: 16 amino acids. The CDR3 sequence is CASGSPGTGAYNEQFF. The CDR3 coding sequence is TGTGCTAGTGGTTCCCCCGGGACAGGTGCCTACAATGAGCAGTTCTTC. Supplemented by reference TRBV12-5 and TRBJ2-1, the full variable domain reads DARVTQTPRHKVTEMGQEVTMRCQPILGHNTVFWYRQTMMQGLELLAYFRNRAPLDDSGMPKDRFSAEMPDATLATLKIQPSEPRDSAVYFCASGSPGTGAYNEQFFGPGTRLTVL.

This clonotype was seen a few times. CDR3 in amino acids: CASSIPVQGRYEQYF. The CDR3 DNA reads TGTGCCAGCAGCATACCGGTACAGGGGAGGTACGAGCAGTACTTC. The V call is TRBV7-9, the J call TRBJ2-7, with D perhaps matching TRBD1 (7 bases). The germline V gene encodes CDR1 SEHNR and CDR2 FQNEAQ (reference sequence). The CDR3 sequence is 15 residues long. Between the trimmed V and J ends, which lost 5 bases and 4 bases, there was a span of 18 bases. Full variable domain (outside the CDR3, taken from reference TRBV7-9 and TRBJ2-7): DTGVSQNPRHKITKRGQNVTFRCDPISEHNRLYWYRQTLGQGPEFLTYFQNEAQLEKSRLLSDRFSAERPKGSFSTLEIQRTEQGDSAMYLCASSIPVQGRYEQYFGPGTRLTVT.

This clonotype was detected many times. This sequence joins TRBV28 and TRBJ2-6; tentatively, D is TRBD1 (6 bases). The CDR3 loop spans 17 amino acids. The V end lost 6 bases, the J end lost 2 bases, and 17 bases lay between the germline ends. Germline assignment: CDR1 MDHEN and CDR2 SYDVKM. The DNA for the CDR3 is TGTGCCAGCAGCCCCAGGGACAAATTTGCTGGGGCCAACGTCCTGACTTTC. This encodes CASSPRDKFAGANVLTF.

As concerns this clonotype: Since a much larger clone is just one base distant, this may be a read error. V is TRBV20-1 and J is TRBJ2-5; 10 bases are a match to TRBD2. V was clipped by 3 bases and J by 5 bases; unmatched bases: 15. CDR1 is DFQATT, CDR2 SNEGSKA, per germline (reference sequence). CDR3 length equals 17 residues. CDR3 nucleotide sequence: TGCAGTGCTAGTACTTGGCCGGAGCGGGAGGGCCAGGAGACCCAGTACTTC. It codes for CSASTWPEREGQETQYF.

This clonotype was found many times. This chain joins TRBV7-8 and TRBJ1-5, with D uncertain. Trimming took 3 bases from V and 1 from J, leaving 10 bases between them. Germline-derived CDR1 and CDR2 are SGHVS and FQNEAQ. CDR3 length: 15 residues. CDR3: CASSLKAGSNQPQHF. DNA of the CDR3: TGTGCCAGCAGCTTGAAGGCGGGGAGCAATCAGCCCCAGCATTTT.

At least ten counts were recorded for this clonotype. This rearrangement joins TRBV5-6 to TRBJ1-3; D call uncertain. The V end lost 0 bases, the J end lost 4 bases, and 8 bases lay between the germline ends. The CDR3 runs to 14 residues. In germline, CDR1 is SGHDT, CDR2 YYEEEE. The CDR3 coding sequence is TGTGCCAGCAGCTTGGGGGAATCCGGAAACACCATATATTTT. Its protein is CASSLGESGNTIYF.

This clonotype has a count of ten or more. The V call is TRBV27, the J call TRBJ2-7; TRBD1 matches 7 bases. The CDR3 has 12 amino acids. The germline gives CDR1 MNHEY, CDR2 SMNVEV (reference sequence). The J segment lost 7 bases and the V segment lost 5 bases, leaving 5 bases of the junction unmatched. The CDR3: CASSPTGVEQYF. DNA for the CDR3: TGTGCCAGCAGTCCCACAGGGGTTGAGCAGTACTTC.

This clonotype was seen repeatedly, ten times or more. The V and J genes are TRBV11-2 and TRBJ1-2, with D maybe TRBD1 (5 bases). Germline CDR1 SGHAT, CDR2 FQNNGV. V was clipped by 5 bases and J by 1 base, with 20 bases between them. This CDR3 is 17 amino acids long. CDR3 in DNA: TGTGCCAGCAGCACGCCCAGGGCAGGGCGAGATAACTATGGCTACACCTTC. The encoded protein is CASSTPRAGRDNYGYTF.

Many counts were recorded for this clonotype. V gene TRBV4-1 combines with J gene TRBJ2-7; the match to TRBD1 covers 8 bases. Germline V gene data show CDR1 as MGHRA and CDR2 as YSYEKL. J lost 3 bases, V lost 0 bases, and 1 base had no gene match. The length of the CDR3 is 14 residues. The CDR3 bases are TGCGCCAGCAGCCAAGAGGGACAGGACTACGAGCAGTACTTC. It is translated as CASSQEGQDYEQYF.

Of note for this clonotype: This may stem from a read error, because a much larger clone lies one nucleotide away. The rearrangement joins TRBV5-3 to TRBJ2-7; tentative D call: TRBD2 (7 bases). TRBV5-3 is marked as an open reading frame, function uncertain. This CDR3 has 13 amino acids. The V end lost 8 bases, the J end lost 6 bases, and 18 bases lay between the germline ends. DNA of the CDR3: TGTGCCAGCTGCCCAAACCGGGGGGCCGAGCAGTACTTC. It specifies CASCPNRGAEQYF.

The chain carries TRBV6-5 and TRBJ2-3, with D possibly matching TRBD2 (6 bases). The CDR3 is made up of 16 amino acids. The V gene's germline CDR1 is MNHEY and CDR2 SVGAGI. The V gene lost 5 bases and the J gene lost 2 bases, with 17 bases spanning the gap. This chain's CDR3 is CASSHLNSGITDTQYF. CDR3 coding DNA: TGTGCCAGCAGTCATTTGAATAGCGGAATCACAGATACGCAGTATTTT.

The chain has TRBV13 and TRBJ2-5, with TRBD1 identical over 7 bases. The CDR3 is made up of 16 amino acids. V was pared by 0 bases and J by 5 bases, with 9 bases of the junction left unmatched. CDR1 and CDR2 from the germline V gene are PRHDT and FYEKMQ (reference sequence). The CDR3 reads CASSLGPIGTDETQYF. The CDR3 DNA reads TGTGCCAGCAGCTTAGGCCCGATCGGGACAGACGAGACCCAGTACTTC.

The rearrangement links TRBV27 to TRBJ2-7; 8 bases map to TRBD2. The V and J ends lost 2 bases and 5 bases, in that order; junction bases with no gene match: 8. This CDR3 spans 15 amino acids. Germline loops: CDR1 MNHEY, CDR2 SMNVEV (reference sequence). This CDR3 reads CASSLGLAGLNEQYF. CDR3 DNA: TGTGCCAGCAGTTTAGGACTAGCTGGTCTTAACGAGCAGTACTTC.

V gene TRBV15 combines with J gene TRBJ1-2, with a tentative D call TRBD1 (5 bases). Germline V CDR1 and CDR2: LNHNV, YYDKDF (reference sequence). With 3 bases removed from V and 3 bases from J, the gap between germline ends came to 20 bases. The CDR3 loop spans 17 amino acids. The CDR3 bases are TGTGCCACCAGCAGGTCAAGTGGGGGGGACTGGTACTATGGCTACACCTTC. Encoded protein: CATSRSSGGDWYYGYTF.

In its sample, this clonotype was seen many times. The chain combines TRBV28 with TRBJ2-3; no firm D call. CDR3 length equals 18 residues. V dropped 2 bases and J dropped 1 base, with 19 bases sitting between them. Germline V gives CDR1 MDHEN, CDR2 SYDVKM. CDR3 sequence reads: CASSLPGRTILGTDTQYF. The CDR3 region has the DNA TGTGCCAGCAGTTTACCCGGCAGGACCATTCTGGGCACAGATACGCAGTATTTT.